The 20 T cell receptor beta chains presented below share a single source sample, sequenced in a study of CD8+CD57+ T cells in acquired aplastic anemia. The template used for profiling TCR beta VDJ and CDR3 was genomic DNA. TCRdb processed the reads anew with MiXCR; each CDR3 protein has one entry. The data hold 150,000 to 200,000 distinct CDR3 sequences, with 55% to 75% observed a single time. Sequenced: sorted CD4+, CD8+, or CD8+CD57+ T cells (not recorded which) from PBMCs. These receptors were taken from a human donor in good health.

The chain is built from TRBV7-2 and TRBJ2-7, with 7 bases that match TRBD1. CDR3 length: 16 amino acids. Germline V gives CDR1 SGHTA, CDR2 FQGNSA. V shed 7 bases and J 0 bases; nucleotides not matched to a gene: 12. The CDR3 DNA follows: TGTGCCAGCAACCCGTCCGGGACAGAGAGCTCCTACGAGCAGTACTTC. This translates into CASNPSGTESSYEQYF.

The rearrangement joins TRBV10-3 to TRBJ1-1; D might be TRBD1 (5 bases). Germline CDR1 ENHRY, CDR2 SYGVKD. The length of the CDR3 is 13 residues. Trimming shortened V by 9 bases and J by 2 bases, and 13 bases separated the two germline ends. This chain's CDR3 is CAIAPGTNTEAFF. CDR3 DNA: TGTGCCATTGCACCCGGGACCAACACTGAAGCTTTCTTT.

As for this clonotype: This sequence may be a read error, since a much larger clone differs from it by one base. The chain couples TRBV6-1 to TRBJ1-2; tentatively, D is TRBD1 (6 bases). This CDR3 contains 13 residues. Germline CDR1 reads MNHNS; CDR2 reads SASEGT. This chain's CDR3 is CAGRGYDNYGYTF. CDR3 DNA sequence: TGTGCCGGCAGGGGCTACGACAACTATGGCTACACCTTC.

The rearrangement uses TRBV4-2 and TRBJ2-5, with unresolved D. V was cut by 0 bases and J by 6 bases, with 11 bases left in between. There are 14 residues in the CDR3. Germline-derived CDR1 and CDR2 are LGHNA and YNFKEQ. The CDR3 DNA reads as TGTGCCAGCAGCCAAGAAGTCGAAGGAAAGACCCAGTACTTC. It codes for CASSQEVEGKTQYF.

Worth noting for this clonotype: This CDR3 fails to terminate in the conserved phenylalanine or tryptophan, so it likely reflects a read error. It is unclear where the CDR3 begins or ends on the DNA, so no DNA is shown, and the CDR3 is as TCRdb lists it. The V and J genes are TRBV20-1 and TRBJ1-1. The CDR3 adds up to 10 amino acids, both ends counted. Germline V lookup: CDR1 DFQATT, CDR2 SNEGSKA (reference sequence). CDR3 residues: CSARVGGPPL.

The chain combines TRBV15 with TRBJ1-3, with D uncertain. The V end lost 3 bases, the J end lost 0 bases, and 12 bases lay between the germline ends. The V gene's germline CDR1 is LNHNV and CDR2 YYDKDF (reference sequence). The CDR3 length is 16 residues. This CDR3 reads CATSRPRIDSGNTIYF. CDR3 bases: TGTGCCACCAGCAGGCCGAGGATTGACTCTGGAAACACCATATATTTT.

The sample holds one count of this clonotype. The genes are TRBV2 and TRBJ1-6; 8 nucleotides align to TRBD1. Per germline, CDR1 SNHLY and CDR2 FYNNEI. CDR3 length: 15 amino acids. Losses at the gene ends were 4 bases for V and 14 bases for J; bases not matched to a gene: 13. The CDR3 sequence is CASSVRGQVRITLHF. In DNA form, the CDR3 reads TGTGCCAGCAGTGTGAGGGGACAGGTGCGGATCACCCTCCACTTT.

Notes on this clonotype: Germline and junction disagree at one end, which may indicate a read error. V usage is TRBV9 and J usage is TRBJ2-7; TRBD1 is a possible D gene (6 bases). The length of the CDR3 is 16 residues. Germline CDR1 and CDR2: SGDLS and YYNGEE. CDR3 in amino acids: CASTVTGSNSPYEQYF. In nucleotides, the CDR3 is TGTGCCAGCACCGTAACAGGGAGCAATAGCCCCTACGAGCAGTACTTC.

This clonotype was counted once. V gene TRBV20-1 combines with J gene TRBJ2-1; 7 bases map to TRBD2. Losses at the gene ends were 6 bases for V and 4 bases for J; bases not matched to a gene: 15. CDR3 size: 16 residues. Germline CDR1 reads DFQATT; CDR2 reads SNEGSKA (reference sequence). The CDR3 loop reads CSAPSRGRVGYNEQFF. In DNA form, the CDR3 reads TGCAGTGCCCCTTCCCGGGGGAGGGTGGGGTACAATGAGCAGTTCTTC.

On this clonotype itself: The CDR3 does not close with the conserved phenylalanine or tryptophan, likely indicating a read error. The chain links TRBV7-3 to TRBJ2-7; D is uncertain. This CDR3 contains 15 residues. Per the germline V gene, CDR1 is SGHTA and CDR2 is FQGTGA. CDR3 region: CASSLDRVTAYGQYL. Here the CDR3 DNA reads TGTGCCAGCAGCTTAGATAGAGTCACCGCCTACGGGCAGTACCTC.

The V call is TRBV28, the J call TRBJ1-2; D is possibly TRBD1 (5 bases). V was clipped by 2 bases and J by 5 bases, with 15 bases between them. The CDR3 is 15 residues long. CDR1 is MDHEN, CDR2 SYDVKM, per germline. The CDR3, as DNA: TGTGCCAGCAGTTTAGGCACACCTGGGGGGTATGGCTACACCTTC. It codes for CASSLGTPGGYGYTF.

The chain couples TRBV11-1 to TRBJ2-7; 14 bases line up with TRBD2. The CDR3 has 18 amino acids. Germline values: CDR1 SGHAT, CDR2 FQDESV (reference sequence). V lost 0 bases, J lost 0 bases, and 4 bases stayed unmatched. Here the CDR3 DNA reads TGTGCCAGCAGCTTAGCGGGACTAGCGGGAGCAGCCTCCTACGAGCAGTACTTC. It yields the protein CASSLAGLAGAASYEQYF. Supplemented by reference TRBV11-1 and TRBJ2-7, the full variable domain reads EAEVAQSPRYKITEKSQAVAFWCDPISGHATLYWYRQILGQGPELLVQFQDESVVDDSQLPKDRFSAERLKGVDSTLKIQPAELGDSAMYLCASSLAGLAGAASYEQYFGPGTRLTVT.

The rearrangement joins TRBV9 to TRBJ1-3; no reliable D call. CDR1 SGDLS and CDR2 YYNGEE come from the germline V gene. Trimming stripped 4 bases from V and 4 bases from J, with 12 bases between. The CDR3 loop spans 14 amino acids. The CDR3 reads CASSYTSAGNTIYF. As DNA, the CDR3 is TGTGCCAGCAGCTACACTAGCGCAGGAAACACCATATATTTT.

In its sample, this clonotype was seen a few times. V usage is TRBV7-2 and J usage is TRBJ2-3; TRBD2 might be the D (6 bases). This CDR3 is 14 amino acids long. Trimming shortened V by 4 bases and J by 6 bases, and 14 bases separated the two germline ends. The germline CDR1 and CDR2 sequences are SGHTA and FQGNSA. CDR3 in DNA: TGTGCCAGCAGCTCGACTAGGGGCTGGGATACGCAGTATTTT. Amino acid sequence: CASSSTRGWDTQYF.

The table lists this clonotype with a few counts. The chain is built from TRBV6-4 and TRBJ2-5; D gene uncertain. This CDR3 spans 12 amino acids. Germline CDR1 and CDR2: MRHNA and SNTAGT. V was shortened by 6 bases and J by 1 base, with 6 bases between the two germline ends. The CDR3, as DNA: TGTGCCAGCAGCTTCCGCCAAGAGACCCAGTACTTC. Protein sequence: CASSFRQETQYF.

This chain links TRBV15 with TRBJ2-6; D remains unclear. Germline CDR1 LNHNV, CDR2 YYDKDF (reference sequence). The V and J ends lost 7 bases and 1 base respectively, with 5 bases between them. This CDR3 contains 13 residues. Here the CDR3 reads CATKVSGANVLTF. The CDR3 coding sequence is TGTGCCACCAAGGTTTCTGGGGCCAACGTCCTGACTTTC.

A few counts support this clonotype. The chain uses TRBV6-5 and TRBJ2-7; 9 bases map to TRBD1. The junction had 6 bases not matched to a gene; V was cut back by 7 bases and J by 5 bases. The CDR3 extends over 13 amino acids. The germline CDR1 and CDR2 sequences are MNHEY and SVGAGI. The CDR3 is CASTRTGEDEQYF. CDR3 DNA sequence: TGTGCCAGCACCCGGACAGGGGAGGACGAGCAGTACTTC.

The rearrangement joins TRBV19 to TRBJ1-1; a possible D gene is TRBD1 (6 bases). The CDR3 is 15 amino acids. The germline V gene has CDR1 LNHDA and CDR2 SQIVND (reference sequence). Trimming took off 5 bases at V and 3 bases at J, with 16 bases between the two ends. CDR3 in DNA: TGTGCCAGTAGTCGACAGGTGCTACTAGACACTGAAGCTTTCTTT. This translates into CASSRQVLLDTEAFF.

The chain employs TRBV24-1 and TRBJ2-2, with TRBD1 matching over 9 bases. The germline CDR1 and CDR2 sequences are KGHDR and SFDVKD. With 4 bases clipped from V and 6 bases from J, the junction kept 14 bases outside the gene matches. This CDR3 has 18 residues. The CDR3: CATSESLPGQGLAGELFF. The CDR3 nucleotides are TGTGCCACCAGTGAGTCCTTACCGGGACAGGGATTAGCCGGGGAGCTGTTTTTT.

This chain joins TRBV29-1 and TRBJ1-1; D is possibly TRBD1 (6 bases). The V end was cut by 4 bases, the J end by 4 bases, with 10 bases between. CDR1 SQVTM and CDR2 ANQGSEA come from the germline V gene. The CDR3 extends over 12 amino acids. The CDR3 DNA is TGCAGCGTTGGGGGGCCAGGCACTGAAGCTTTCTTT. This codes for CSVGGPGTEAFF.